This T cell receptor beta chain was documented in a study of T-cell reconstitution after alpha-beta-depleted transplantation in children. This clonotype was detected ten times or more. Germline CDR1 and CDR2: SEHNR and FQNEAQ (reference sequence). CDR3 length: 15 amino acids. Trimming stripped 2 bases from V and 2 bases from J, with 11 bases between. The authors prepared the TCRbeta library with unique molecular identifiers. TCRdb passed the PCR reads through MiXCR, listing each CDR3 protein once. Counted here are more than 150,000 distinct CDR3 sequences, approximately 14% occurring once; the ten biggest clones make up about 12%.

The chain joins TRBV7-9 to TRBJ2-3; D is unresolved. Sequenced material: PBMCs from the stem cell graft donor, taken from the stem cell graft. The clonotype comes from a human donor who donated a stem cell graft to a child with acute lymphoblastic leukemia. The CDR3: CASSLITRNTDTQYF. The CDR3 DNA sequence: TGTGCCAGCAGCTTAATCACACGGAACACAGATACGCAGTATTTT.